This T cell receptor beta chain was recorded in a study of naive and memory T cell subsets. Findings and limits, study-wide: This RNA-based method may be sensitive to activation-related transcript changes.

By share of the sample, this clonotype is medium-sized (0.01 to 0.1%). What it recognizes is unknown. An oligonucleotide containing a UMI was ligated to the 3' end of TCR cDNA. Adult healthy volunteers gave 2.5 ml peripheral blood for whole-blood RNA. The SP2 primer and nested alpha and beta constant region primers amplified ligated cDNA in four rounds. For blood and skin samples, reverse transcription used TCR alpha and beta constant primers. TCRdb ran MiXCR on the 5' RACE reads and lists one entry per CDR3 protein. The sample includes 25,000 to 35,000 distinct CDR3 sequences, approximately 15% of them seen just once. This clonotype was sampled from a female donor in good health.

The CDR3 coding sequence is TGTGCCAGCAGGAACCCGACAGGGCGCAATTCACCCCTCCACTTT. Its protein is CASRNPTGRNSPLHF. The V gene is TRBV11-2, the J gene TRBJ1-6, with 7 bases that match TRBD1. CDR3 length: 15 residues. The germline gives CDR1 SGHAT, CDR2 FQNNGV. After removal of 6 bases from V and 7 bases from J, the junction contained 9 bases not matched to a gene.